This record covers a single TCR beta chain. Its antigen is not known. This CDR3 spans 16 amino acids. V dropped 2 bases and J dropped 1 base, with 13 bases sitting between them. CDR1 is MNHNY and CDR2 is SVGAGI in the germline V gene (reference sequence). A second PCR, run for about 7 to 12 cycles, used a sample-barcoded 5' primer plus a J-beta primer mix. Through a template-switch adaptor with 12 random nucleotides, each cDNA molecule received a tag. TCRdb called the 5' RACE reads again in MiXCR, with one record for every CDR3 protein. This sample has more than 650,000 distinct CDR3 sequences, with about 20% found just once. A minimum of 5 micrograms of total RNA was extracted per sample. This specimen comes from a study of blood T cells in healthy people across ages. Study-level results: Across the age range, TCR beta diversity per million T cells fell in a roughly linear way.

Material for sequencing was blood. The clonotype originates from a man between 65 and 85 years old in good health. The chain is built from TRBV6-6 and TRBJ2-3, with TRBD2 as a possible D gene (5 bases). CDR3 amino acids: CASSYVEGKGTDTQYF. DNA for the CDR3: TGTGCCAGCAGTTACGTCGAGGGCAAAGGCACAGATACGCAGTATTTT.